These T cell receptor beta chains were read from a single sample in a study of blood T cells in healthy people across ages. Each CDR3 protein is one row after TCRdb ran MiXCR on the 5' RACE reads. This repertoire shows nearly 800,000 distinct CDR3 sequences, roughly three fifths found once; its top ten account for roughly 24%. The source material was blood. The source is a man aged 35-49 years in good health. The CDR3 runs from the conserved cysteine through the conserved F or W. The order of the fields is D gene, V gene, J gene, clone size, CDR3 DNA, CDR3 protein. D genes are given only for firm matches. For some rows the clone size is stated as once, few or many, or as a class when expanded; others skip it.

TRBD1	TRBV5-1	TRBJ2-6	NA	TGCGCCAGCAGCACCCGACAGGGGCTCGTCTCCAACGTCCTGACTTTC	CASSTRQGLVSNVLTF
NA	TRBV12-5	TRBJ2-3	NA	TGTGCTAGTGGGCCGGGGAGGGGGGACGACTTTGCTCATCCAGATACGCAGTATTTT	CASGPGRGDDFAHPDTQYF
TRBD2	TRBV10-3	TRBJ2-3	NA	TGTGCCATCAGCCCCAGCGGGAGAAGCACAGATACGCAGTATTTT	CAISPSGRSTDTQYF
NA	TRBV7-2	TRBJ2-7	NA	TGTGCCAGCAGCACCCTCGGCGTCGAGCAGTACTTC	CASSTLGVEQYF
NA	TRBV6-5	TRBJ1-2	NA	TGTGCCAGCAGTTACTCGAGGGCAGGGTCTAACTATGGCTACACCTTC	CASSYSRAGSNYGYTF
NA	TRBV4-3	TRBJ2-1	NA	TGCGCCAGCAGCCGGGACTTGGCCTACAATGAGCAGTTCTTC	CASSRDLAYNEQFF
TRBD2	TRBV6-5	TRBJ2-5	NA	TGTGCCAGCAGTTACTCGATTTACGAAGCGGGGTGGCTCCAAGAGACCCAGTACTTC	CASSYSIYEAGWLQETQYF
NA	TRBV7-2	TRBJ2-4	NA	TGTGCCAGCAGCTTAGCAGCTGTCGGGGATGGCAAAAACATTCAGTACTTC	CASSLAAVGDGKNIQYF
NA	TRBV20-1	TRBJ2-7	NA	TGCAGTGCTAGAACCGGGCAAGGGACTGTCGAGCAGTACTTC	CSARTGQGTVEQYF
NA	TRBV28	TRBJ2-3	NA	TGTGCCGGCAGTTTAGGCTCAGGGCTTGGGGAAACGCAGTATTTT	CAGSLGSGLGETQYF
NA	TRBV20-1	TRBJ1-2	NA	TGCAGTGCTAAACGGGACGGGACCTTCGGCTACACCTTC	CSAKRDGTFGYTF
TRBD2	TRBV20-1	TRBJ2-2	few	TGCAGTGCTAGAAGACTAGCGGGGGGGGACTCAGCCACCGGGGAGCTGTTTTTT	CSARRLAGGDSATGELFF
TRBD1	TRBV4-3	TRBJ1-2	NA	TGCGCCAGCAGCCAGGACCCGGGACAGGGAGCCTATGGCTACACCTTC	CASSQDPGQGAYGYTF
NA	TRBV5-1	TRBJ2-1	NA	TGCGCCAGCAGCCCCAATTCCCTGCTTGTCCGCTCCTACAATGAGCAGTTCTTC	CASSPNSLLVRSYNEQFF
NA	TRBV12-3/TRBV12-4	TRBJ1-6	NA	TGTGCCAGCAGTTTAATGGACGGGAATTCACCCCTCCACTTT	CASSLMDGNSPLHF
NA	TRBV5-5	TRBJ2-3	NA	TGTGCCAGCAGCCTGCGACAGAATCCAGATACGCAGTATTTT	CASSLRQNPDTQYF
NA	TRBV7-9	TRBJ2-5	NA	TGTGCCAGCAGCTTAGTATCCGGGGCTTTGGAGACCCAGTACTTC	CASSLVSGALETQYF
TRBD1	TRBV12-3/TRBV12-4	TRBJ2-1	NA	TGTGCCAGCAGTTTCCTACACACAGGGGCCGGCTACAATGAGCAGTTCTTC	CASSFLHTGAGYNEQFF
TRBD1	TRBV10-2	TRBJ2-7	NA	TGCGCCAGCAGTGGTGCCGGGACAGGGGCCCCGAGCTCCTACGAGCAGTACTTC	CASSGAGTGAPSSYEQYF
TRBD1	TRBV20-1	TRBJ2-3	NA	TGCAGTTCAGGGGGTAATCCGAGAAGAGATACGCAGTATTTT	CSSGGNPRRDTQYF
TRBD1	TRBV4-3	TRBJ2-6	few	TGCGCCAGCAGCCAAAATGCCCCGGGACAGGGGTTCGCTGGGGCCAACGTCCTGACTTTC	CASSQNAPGQGFAGANVLTF
NA	TRBV15	TRBJ2-3	NA	TGTGCCACCAGCAGAGATCCAATCGGGACGGAAGGCACAGATACGCAGTATTTT	CATSRDPIGTEGTDTQYF
NA	TRBV27	TRBJ1-1	few	TGTGCCAGCAGTTTAGGGATGGGACCCGGCACTGAAGCTTTCTTT	CASSLGMGPGTEAFF
TRBD1	TRBV20-1	TRBJ1-2	NA	TGCAGTGCTAGAGATCTAGGACAGGTTAACTATGGCTACACCTTC	CSARDLGQVNYGYTF
NA	TRBV9	TRBJ1-2	NA	TGTGCCAGCAGCGTAGAACCCGGACCTAACTATGGCTACACCTTC	CASSVEPGPNYGYTF
NA	TRBV27	TRBJ2-7	NA	TGTGCCAGCAGTTTGCAATACGACGTATCCTACGAGCAGTACTTC	CASSLQYDVSYEQYF
TRBD1	TRBV5-4	TRBJ1-6	NA	TGTGCCAGCAAGCAAAACAGGGGCTTCACGGATTCACCCCTCCACTTT	CASKQNRGFTDSPLHF
NA	TRBV6-6	TRBJ2-7	few	TGTGCCAGCAAAAGGACAGTTAACGAGCAGTACTTC	CASKRTVNEQYF
NA	TRBV2	TRBJ1-5	NA	TGTGCCAGCAGTGAAGGGCCGGGAGCCGATCAGCCCCAGCATTTT	CASSEGPGADQPQHF
NA	TRBV6-2/TRBV6-3	TRBJ2-1	NA	TGTGCCACCAAGCCAGCGGCTAATGAGCAGTTCTTC	CATKPAANEQFF
TRBD1	TRBV11-3	TRBJ2-3	NA	TGTGCCAGCAGCTTAGATACAAGCCCCGGGACAGGACGCACAGATACGCAGTATTTT	CASSLDTSPGTGRTDTQYF
TRBD2	TRBV7-9	TRBJ2-1	NA	TGTGCCAGCAGACCCGACTTTGGACTAGCGGGGGGCTATGAGCAGTTCTTC	CASRPDFGLAGGYEQFF
NA	TRBV6-5	TRBJ1-5	many	TGTGCCAGCAGTTCTGGGGGCAATCAGCCCCAGCATTTT	CASSSGGNQPQHF
TRBD2	TRBV18	TRBJ2-3	once	TGTGCCAGCTCACCCGCCTCTAGCGGTACAGATACGCAGTATTTT	CASSPASSGTDTQYF
NA	TRBV12-3/TRBV12-4	TRBJ1-1	NA	TGTGCTAGCACCCACCAGAGGGCACGGAACACTGAAGCTTTCTTT	CASTHQRARNTEAFF
TRBD1	TRBV6-6	TRBJ1-2	NA	TGTGCCAGCAGAGAGGGTTTCACAGGGGTCAACTATGGCTACACCTTC	CASREGFTGVNYGYTF
NA	TRBV7-2	TRBJ1-1	NA	TGTGCCAGCAGCTCATTTGAGTACCCGAACACTGAAGCTTTCTTT	CASSSFEYPNTEAFF
TRBD1	TRBV7-2	TRBJ1-2	NA	TGTGCCAGCAGCTTAGGGGGACAGGGGGCGTCTGGCTACACCTTC	CASSLGGQGASGYTF
NA	TRBV12-3/TRBV12-4	TRBJ1-5	NA	TGTGCCAGCAGTCAAGGTTCGCAGCCCCAGCATTTT	CASSQGSQPQHF
NA	TRBV6-5	TRBJ2-5	NA	TGTGCCAGCAGTCGAACAGGTTGGGAGACCCAGTACTTC	CASSRTGWETQYF
TRBD1	TRBV7-2	TRBJ1-1	once	TGTGCCAGCAGCTTAGAGGGGACAGGGAGGAACACTGAAGCTTTCTTT	CASSLEGTGRNTEAFF
TRBD1	TRBV18	TRBJ2-6	NA	TGTGCCAGCTCACAGATGAACAGGGGGCGATCTGGGGCCAACGTCCTGACTTTC	CASSQMNRGRSGANVLTF
NA	TRBV6-1	TRBJ2-7	NA	TGTGCCAGCAGTCCCTTGGGTGAACCGTACAGCCTCTACGAGCAGTACTTC	CASSPLGEPYSLYEQYF
TRBD2	TRBV5-1	TRBJ2-3	NA	TGCGCCAGCAGCTCGGGACTAGCGGGGGCTTTCGGTACGCAGTATTTT	CASSSGLAGAFGTQYF
TRBD2	TRBV7-2	TRBJ2-7	few	TGTGCCAGCAGCCCCAAGCGGGAGGCCTACTACGAGCAGTACTTC	CASSPKREAYYEQYF
NA	TRBV6-5	TRBJ2-7	NA	TGTGCCAGCAGTTACTCGTGGACATCCTACGAGCAGTACTTC	CASSYSWTSYEQYF
NA	TRBV6-5	TRBJ1-1	NA	TGTGCCAGCAGTTACTCGCCAGGGGCAAACACTGAAGCTTTCTTT	CASSYSPGANTEAFF
TRBD2	TRBV27	TRBJ2-1	few	TGTGCCAGCAGCTCTAGCGGGAGGGCCTCCTACAATGAGCAGTTCTTC	CASSSSGRASYNEQFF
NA	TRBV5-1	TRBJ2-7	NA	TGCGTCAGCAGCTTGGGAGAGTCCTACGAGCAGTACTTC	CVSSLGESYEQYF
NA	TRBV24-1	TRBJ2-1	NA	TGTGCCACCGCGCAGACAGGCTTAGCCTACAATGAGCAGTTCTTC	CATAQTGLAYNEQFF
NA	TRBV7-2	TRBJ2-5	few	TGTGCCAGCAGCCCTGATACCGGAGCTCCGGGGGAGCAGTACTTC	CASSPDTGAPGEQYF
NA	TRBV27	TRBJ2-3	NA	TGTGCCAGCAGTTATGGGGGGGCGAGCACAGATACGCAGTATTTT	CASSYGGASTDTQYF
NA	TRBV10-3	TRBJ1-6	NA	TGTGCCATCAGTGTCGGTGGGGGAGGCGGTAATTCACCCCTCCACTTT	CAISVGGGGGNSPLHF
NA	TRBV5-1	TRBJ1-5	NA	TGCGCCAGCAGCAAACAGGGCGACAGCAATCAGCCCCAGCATTTT	CASSKQGDSNQPQHF
NA	TRBV9	TRBJ1-1	NA	TGTGCCAGCAGCGCCGGACAGTCCTCCGGAATGCAAGCTTTCTTT	CASSAGQSSGMQAFF
NA	TRBV7-8	TRBJ2-7	NA	TGTGCCAGCAGCTTAGGTTCAGTAGGCGAGCAGTACTTC	CASSLGSVGEQYF
NA	TRBV7-9	TRBJ2-7	NA	TGTGCCAGCAGCCCTCTTAGGGCCCCGGATAGACAGCCTTACGAGCAGTACTTC	CASSPLRAPDRQPYEQYF
TRBD2	TRBV10-3	TRBJ2-7	NA	TGTGCCATCAGGGAACGACTAGCGGATACCTACGAGCAGTACTTC	CAIRERLADTYEQYF
NA	TRBV7-7	TRBJ2-1	NA	TGTGCCAGCAGCTTACGCCCAGGGAGCAATGAGCAGTTCTTC	CASSLRPGSNEQFF
TRBD1	TRBV7-9	TRBJ1-5	few	TGTGCCAGCAGCTCCGGACAGGTAAAGCCCCAGCATTTT	CASSSGQVKPQHF